What follows are 5 T cell receptor beta chains derived from one specimen sequenced in a study of T cells after yellow fever vaccination. TCRdb used MiXCR to reprocess the 5' RACE reads, holding one entry per CDR3 protein. This table holds more than 300,000 distinct CDR3 sequences, 6.8% found once. The sequenced sample was PBMCs, obtained 35 to 50 days after the first yellow fever vaccination. Receptors originate from a man between 18 and 29 years old who received the YFV17D yellow fever vaccine.

V gene TRBV10-3 combines with J gene TRBJ2-1, with TRBD2 matching 10 bases. Looked up from germline, CDR1 is ENHRY and CDR2 is SYGVKD. The CDR3 runs 14 residues. Trimming removed 8 bases from V and 6 bases from J; junction bases left unmatched: 7. The chain's CDR3 is CAISFSGGINEQFF. In DNA form, the CDR3 reads TGTGCCATCTCGTTTAGCGGGGGGATCAATGAGCAGTTCTTC.

This chain joins TRBV7-9 and TRBJ2-3, with 15 bases lining up with TRBD2. The CDR3 runs 17 residues. In germline, CDR1 is SEHNR, CDR2 FQNEAQ (reference sequence). Germline trimming cut 5 bases from V and 3 bases from J; bases unmatched to any gene: 6. Here the CDR3 reads CASSRTSGGARTDTQYF. The CDR3 DNA reads TGTGCCAGCAGCCGGACTAGCGGGGGGGCCAGAACAGATACGCAGTATTTT. The complete variable domain, with remaining parts taken from reference TRBV7-9 and TRBJ2-3, reads DTGVSQNPRHKITKRGQNVTFRCDPISEHNRLYWYRQTLGQGPEFLTYFQNEAQLEKSRLLSDRFSAERPKGSFSTLEIQRTEQGDSAMYLCASSRTSGGARTDTQYFGPGTRLTVL.

In its sample, this clonotype was seen many times. This chain uses TRBV12-3 or TRBV12-4 with TRBJ1-6; 9 nucleotides agree with TRBD1. The V segment lost 7 bases and the J segment 7 bases; nucleotides outside the gene matches: 11. The CDR3 length is 16 residues. CDR3 DNA: TGTGCCAGCACCGGACAAAACGGACAGGGGAATTCACCCCTCCACTTT. Translation: CASTGQNGQGNSPLHF.

This clonotype was counted many times. This chain links TRBV20-1 with TRBJ1-2, with 7 positions matching TRBD1. V dropped 0 bases and J dropped 7; count of bases not matched to a gene: 2. From germline, CDR1 is DFQATT and CDR2 SNEGSKA (reference sequence). This CDR3 is built from 12 residues. The CDR3: CSAREGGGGYTF. CDR3 bases: TGCAGTGCTAGAGAAGGGGGCGGTGGCTACACCTTC.

The chain couples TRBV12-3 or TRBV12-4 to TRBJ2-7, with D possibly TRBD1 on 5 matching bases. This CDR3 is 15 amino acids long. Trimming removed 1 base at V and 2 bases at J, with 12 bases between. The CDR3 DNA is TGTGCCAGCAGTTTAGGGGTTCCAGGGCCCTACGAGCAGTACGTC. Translating gives CASSLGVPGPYEQYV.